This T cell receptor (beta chain) was recovered during a study of T cells in Graves' hyperthyroidism and ophthalmopathy. A word on this clonotype: What it recognizes is unknown.

TCR beta CDR3 sequences were amplified from RNA transcripts. Primed by the HTBI set, a first-round RT-PCR was run on the TCR CDR3. Using its own MiXCR run on the multiplex PCR reads, TCRdb lists one record per CDR3 protein. The repertoire holds 450,000 to 700,000 distinct CDR3 sequences, with about 45% as singletons. Study results and caveats: Most thyroid clonotypes expanded above 0.001 were also detected in blood.

Germline V gene sequence: CDR1 SQVTM, CDR2 ANQGSEA. The CDR3 loop spans 9 amino acids. V was pared by 7 bases and J by 2 bases, with 3 bases between. This receptor was obtained from an adult woman with Graves' disease, either hyperthyroidism or ophthalmopathy (not recorded which). The chain couples TRBV29-1 to TRBJ2-7; D is undetermined. The sample consisted of peripheral blood or thyroid tissue (not recorded which). This chain's CDR3 is CSETYEQYF. CDR3 sequence (DNA): TGCAGCGAAACCTACGAGCAGTACTTC.